A single sample is the source of the 5 T cell receptor beta chains below, sequenced in a study of T cell responses to AZD1222 COVID-19 vaccine. The method was immunoSEQ multiplex PCR; TCRdb's version includes in-frame clones alone and lacks a portion of them. The data contain around 150,000 clones, around 94% of them singletons. Sequences were derived from peripheral blood, sampled 28 days after the second AZD1222 dose. Receptors originate from an adult who received the AZD1222 COVID-19 vaccine.

The chain joins TRBV28 to TRBJ1-5; a possible D gene is TRBD1 (6 bases). V dropped 10 bases and J dropped 9 bases, with 13 bases sitting between them. The CDR3 is 11 amino acids. Germline V gives CDR1 MDHEN, CDR2 SYDVKM. DNA of the CDR3: TGTGCCACCGTACGAGGGGGGCCCCAGCATTTT. This sequence encodes CATVRGGPQHF.

DNA for the CDR3: TGCGCCAGCAGCCTGACTAGTTTTGCCTACAATGAGCAGTTCTTC. The encoded protein is CASSLTSFAYNEQFF. The chain joins TRBV4-1 to TRBJ2-1, with D possibly being TRBD2 (6 bases). This CDR3 has 15 amino acids. Trimming left V 4 bases short and J 2 bases short, with 12 bases between. The germline V gene encodes CDR1 MGHRA and CDR2 YSYEKL.

V is TRBV2 and J is TRBJ2-1; 8 bases map to TRBD1. The CDR3 totals 15 residues. V lost 2 bases to trimming and J lost 8 bases; unmatched junction nucleotides: 8. In germline, CDR1 is SNHLY, CDR2 FYNNEI. As DNA, the CDR3 is TGTGCCAGCAGTGAATTTGGTGACAGGGGATATGAGCAGTTCTTC. This gives the protein CASSEFGDRGYEQFF.

The rearrangement uses TRBV7-9 and TRBJ1-5, with 8 bases that match TRBD1. The trim removed 1 base at V and 6 bases at J, leaving 11 bases unmatched. Germline V gene lookup returns CDR1 SEHNR and CDR2 FQNEAQ (reference sequence). The CDR3 totals 17 residues. The CDR3 loop reads CASSLGNTGGESQPQHF. DNA of the CDR3: TGTGCCAGCAGCTTAGGAAATACAGGGGGTGAAAGTCAGCCCCAGCATTTT.

The V call is TRBV7-6, the J call TRBJ2-7; 9 bases match TRBD2. CDR3 length: 16 amino acids. CDR1 and CDR2 from the germline V gene are SGHVS and FNYEAQ. J gave up 4 bases and V 1 base, and 8 bases lay outside the gene matches. The CDR3 reads CASSLEVAGGPYEQYF. CDR3 DNA sequence: TGTGCCAGCAGCTTAGAGGTTGCGGGAGGGCCGTACGAGCAGTACTTC.